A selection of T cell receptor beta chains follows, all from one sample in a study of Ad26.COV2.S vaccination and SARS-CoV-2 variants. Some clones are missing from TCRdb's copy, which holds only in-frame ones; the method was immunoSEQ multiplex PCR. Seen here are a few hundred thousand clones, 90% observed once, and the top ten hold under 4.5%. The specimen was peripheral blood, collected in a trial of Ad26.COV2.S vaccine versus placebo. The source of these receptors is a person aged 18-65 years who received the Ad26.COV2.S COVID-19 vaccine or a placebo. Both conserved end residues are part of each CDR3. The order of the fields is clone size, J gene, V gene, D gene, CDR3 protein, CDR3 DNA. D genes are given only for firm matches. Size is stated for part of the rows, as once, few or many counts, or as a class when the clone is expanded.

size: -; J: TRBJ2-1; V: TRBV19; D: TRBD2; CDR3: CASSLPSGPGVEQFF; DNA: TGTGCCAGTAGTCTTCCTAGCGGGCCCGGTGTGGAGCAGTTCTTC
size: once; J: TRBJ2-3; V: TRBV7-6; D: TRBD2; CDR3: CASSPRGSGATDTQYF; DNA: TGTGCCAGCAGCCCCCGGGGAAGCGGGGCAACAGATACGCAGTATTTT
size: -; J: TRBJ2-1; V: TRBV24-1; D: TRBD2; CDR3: CATSDRKETSGRMRHNEQFF; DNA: TGTGCCACCAGTGATAGAAAGGAAACTAGCGGGAGAATGAGGCACAATGAGCAGTTCTTC
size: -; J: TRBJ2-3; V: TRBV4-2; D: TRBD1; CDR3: CASSQDWVSRGKDTQYF; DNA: TGTGCCAGCAGCCAAGATTGGGTGTCCAGGGGGAAAGATACGCAGTATTTT
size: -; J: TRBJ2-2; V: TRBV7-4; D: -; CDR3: CASSSSRARPGELFF; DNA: TGTGCCAGCAGCTCCAGTCGGGCCCGCCCCGGGGAGCTGTTTTTT
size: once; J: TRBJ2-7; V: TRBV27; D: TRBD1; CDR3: CASSLLRDRVYEQYF; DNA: TGTGCCAGCAGTTTATTACGGGACAGGGTGTACGAGCAGTACTTC
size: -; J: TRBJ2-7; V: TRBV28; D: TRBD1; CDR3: CASSSTGGSGEQYF; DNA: TGTGCCAGCAGTTCAACAGGGGGGAGCGGCGAGCAGTACTTC
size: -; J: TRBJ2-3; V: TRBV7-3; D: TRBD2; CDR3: CASSLTGRGRADTQYF; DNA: TGTGCCAGCAGCTTAACAGGGCGGGGGAGGGCAGATACGCAGTATTTT
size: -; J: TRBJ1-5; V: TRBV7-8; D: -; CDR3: CASSDMGRGGHQPQHF; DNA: TGTGCCAGCAGCGACATGGGACGGGGAGGTCATCAGCCCCAGCATTTT
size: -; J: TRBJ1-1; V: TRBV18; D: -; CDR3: CASSADRNTEAFF; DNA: TGTGCCAGCTCAGCGGACAGGAACACTGAAGCTTTCTTT
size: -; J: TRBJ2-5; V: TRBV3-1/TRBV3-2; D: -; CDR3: CASSQKEAGYQETQYF; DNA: TGTGCCAGCAGCCAAAAGGAGGCGGGGTACCAAGAGACCCAGTACTTC
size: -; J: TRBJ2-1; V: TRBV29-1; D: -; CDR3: CSVVLPGLSSYNEQFF; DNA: TGCAGCGTTGTTCTTCCGGGTCTGAGCTCCTACAATGAGCAGTTCTTC
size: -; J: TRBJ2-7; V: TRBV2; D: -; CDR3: CASSEDGVFYEQYF; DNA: TGTGCCAGCAGCGAGGACGGGGTATTCTACGAGCAGTACTTC
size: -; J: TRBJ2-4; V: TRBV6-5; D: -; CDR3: CASSSQGGGNIQYF; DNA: TGTGCCAGCAGTTCACAGGGTGGGGGGAACATTCAGTACTTC
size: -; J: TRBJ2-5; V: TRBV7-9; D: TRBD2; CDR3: CASSALADPRETQYF; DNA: TGTGCCAGCAGCGCCCTAGCGGACCCACGGGAGACCCAGTACTTC
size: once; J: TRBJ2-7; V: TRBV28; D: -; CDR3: CASSFGTTYEQYF; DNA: TGTGCCAGCAGTTTCGGCACAACCTACGAGCAGTACTTC
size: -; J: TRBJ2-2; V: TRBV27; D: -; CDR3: CASATGFSGELFF; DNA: TGTGCCAGCGCTACAGGGTTTTCCGGGGAGCTGTTTTTT
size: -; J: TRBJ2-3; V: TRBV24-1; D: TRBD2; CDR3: CATSDLTTGRGSTDTQYF; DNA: TGTGCCACCAGTGATTTGACTACGGGGAGGGGAAGCACAGATACGCAGTATTTT
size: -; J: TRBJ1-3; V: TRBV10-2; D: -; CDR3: CASSDRSSGNTIYF; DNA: TGCGCCAGCAGTGACCGGAGCTCTGGAAACACCATATATTTT
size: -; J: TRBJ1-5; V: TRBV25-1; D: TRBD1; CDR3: CASSETGQAPWPQHF; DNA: TGTGCCAGCAGTGAGACCGGACAGGCGCCGTGGCCCCAGCATTTT
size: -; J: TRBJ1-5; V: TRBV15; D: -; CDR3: CATSRGRELNQPQHF; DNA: TGTGCCACCAGCAGAGGCAGGGAACTCAATCAGCCCCAGCATTTT
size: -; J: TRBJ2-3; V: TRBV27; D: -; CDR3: CASSKTPAPADTQYF; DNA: TGTGCCAGCAGTAAGACTCCTGCCCCCGCAGATACGCAGTATTTT
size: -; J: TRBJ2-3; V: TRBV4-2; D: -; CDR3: CASSQGGFTGTSPFTDTQYF; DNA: TGTGCCAGCAGCCAAGGGGGCTTCACCGGGACCTCCCCCTTCACAGATACGCAGTATTTT
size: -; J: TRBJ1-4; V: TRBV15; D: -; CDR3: CATSRAEGAREKLFF; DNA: TGTGCCACCAGCAGAGCGGAAGGGGCTCGGGAAAAACTGTTTTTT
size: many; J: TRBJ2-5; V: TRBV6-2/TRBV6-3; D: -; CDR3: CASSYSIGGVETQYF; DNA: TGTGCCAGCAGTTACTCGATCGGGGGAGTCGAGACCCAGTACTTC
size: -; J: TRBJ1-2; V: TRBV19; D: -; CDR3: CASRASSNYGYTF; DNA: TGTGCCAGTAGGGCGTCCTCTAACTATGGCTACACCTTC
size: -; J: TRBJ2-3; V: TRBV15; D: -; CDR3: CATSRVTGTDTQYF; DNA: TGTGCCACCAGCAGAGTTACGGGTACAGATACGCAGTATTTT
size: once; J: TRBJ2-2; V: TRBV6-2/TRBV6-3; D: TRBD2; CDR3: CASSPSSGRAKTGELFF; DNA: TGTGCCAGCAGCCCTTCTAGCGGGAGGGCCAAGACCGGGGAGCTGTTTTTT
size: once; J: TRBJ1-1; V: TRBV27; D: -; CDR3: CASSYKVYTEAFF; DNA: TGTGCCAGCAGTTATAAGGTGTACACTGAAGCTTTCTTT
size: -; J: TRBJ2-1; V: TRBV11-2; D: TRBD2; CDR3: CASSPEGLAGEQFF; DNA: TGTGCCAGCAGCCCCGAGGGACTAGCGGGAGAGCAGTTCTTC
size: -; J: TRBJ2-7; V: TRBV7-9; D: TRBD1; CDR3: CASSSNSPGTDPYEQYF; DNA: TGTGCCAGCAGCTCCAATAGCCCCGGGACAGACCCCTACGAGCAGTACTTC
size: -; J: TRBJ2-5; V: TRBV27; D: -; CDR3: CASSLIGGTGIAAETQYF; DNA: TGTGCCAGCAGTTTAATCGGGGGGACAGGAATAGCAGCAGAGACCCAGTACTTC
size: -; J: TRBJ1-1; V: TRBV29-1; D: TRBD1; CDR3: CSVAPGQGLTEAFF; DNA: TGCAGCGTTGCCCCGGGACAGGGTCTCACTGAAGCTTTCTTT
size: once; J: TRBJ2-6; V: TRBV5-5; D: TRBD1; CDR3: CASSFRAGRTGRGANVLTF; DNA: TGTGCCAGCAGCTTTCGGGCGGGGAGGACAGGGCGTGGGGCCAACGTCCTGACTTTC
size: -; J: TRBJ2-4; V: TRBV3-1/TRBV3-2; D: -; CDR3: CASSQDLGLAKNIQYF; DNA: TGTGCCAGCAGCCAAGATCTTGGCCTAGCCAAAAACATTCAGTACTTC
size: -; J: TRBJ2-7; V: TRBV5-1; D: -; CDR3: CASSRDNTYEQYF; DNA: TGCGCCAGCAGCCGGGACAACACTTACGAGCAGTACTTC